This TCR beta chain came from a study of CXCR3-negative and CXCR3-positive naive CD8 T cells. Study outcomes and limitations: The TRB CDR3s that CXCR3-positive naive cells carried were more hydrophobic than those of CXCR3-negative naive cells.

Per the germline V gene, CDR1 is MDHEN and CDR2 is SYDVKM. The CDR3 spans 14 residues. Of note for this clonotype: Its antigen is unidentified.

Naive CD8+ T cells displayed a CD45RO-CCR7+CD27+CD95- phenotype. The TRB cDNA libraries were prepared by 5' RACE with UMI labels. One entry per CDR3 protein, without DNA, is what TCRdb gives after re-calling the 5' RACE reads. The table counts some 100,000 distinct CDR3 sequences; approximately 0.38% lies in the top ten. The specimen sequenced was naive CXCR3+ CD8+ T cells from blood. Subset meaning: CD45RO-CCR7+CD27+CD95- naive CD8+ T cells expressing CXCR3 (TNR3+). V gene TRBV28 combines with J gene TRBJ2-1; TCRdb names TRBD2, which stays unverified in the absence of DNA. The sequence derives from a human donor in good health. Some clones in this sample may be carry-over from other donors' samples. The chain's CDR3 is CASNHRGLYNEQFF.